These 21 T cell receptor beta chains were sequenced from one sample in a study of T cell repertoires in cytomegalovirus infection (dated by TCRdb to about 2019). Instrument used: Illumina HiSeq 1500. Starting from the raw public reads, TCRdb applied fastp trimming at Q25, assembled clones with MiXCR and retained in-frame beta chains. Rows with one shared CDR3 protein collapse into an entry with the most common genes and DNA. The sample has approximately 700,000 distinct CDR3 sequences on record, less than 40% of them singletons. In total, the top ten clones hold 2.8% of the sample. Sequenced: PBMCs. Receptors were obtained from a human donor in good health (CMV status not recorded). Some clones in this sample may be carry-over from other donors' samples.

The rearrangement joins TRBV6-1 to TRBJ1-6; D is unclear. The V and J ends lost 3 bases and 6 bases respectively, with 12 bases between them. CDR1 MNHNS and CDR2 SASEGT come from the germline V gene. The CDR3 is made up of 15 amino acids. CDR3 residues: CASSESPTSNSPLHF. The CDR3 coding sequence is TGTGCCAGCAGTGAGAGCCCGACAAGTAATTCACCCCTCCACTTT.

The gene calls are TRBV28 and TRBJ2-5; D gene unclear. Deletions cut 6 bases from V and 3 bases from J, with 11 bases between. The CDR3 spans 13 residues. CDR1 is MDHEN and CDR2 is SYDVKM in the germline V gene. CDR3 region: CASSHAREETQYF. Here the CDR3 DNA reads TGTGCCAGCAGCCATGCTAGGGAAGAGACCCAGTACTTC.

Details on this clonotype: The junction does not match germline at one end; this may be a read error. The CDR3: CACRQGATGEQYF. In nucleotides, the CDR3 is TGTGCCTGCAGACAGGGGGCTACTGGCGAGCAGTACTTC. This rearrangement joins TRBV6-1 to TRBJ2-7, with TRBD1 matching over 10 bases. Germline values: CDR1 MNHNS, CDR2 SASEGT. This CDR3 is built from 13 residues.

Many counts were recorded for this clonotype. The chain has TRBV7-3 and TRBJ2-6; perhaps TRBD2 as D (6 bases). Germline V gene sequence: CDR1 SGHTA, CDR2 FQGTGA. V lost 6 bases to trimming and J lost 0 bases, with 12 bases between them. CDR3 length equals 16 residues. CDR3 DNA sequence: TGTGCCAGCAGTGGAGCGGGTCCCTCTGGGGCCAACGTCCTGACTTTC. This translates into CASSGAGPSGANVLTF. The full variable domain, its missing parts supplied by reference TRBV7-3 and TRBJ2-6, is GAGVSQTPSNKVTEKGKYVELRCDPISGHTALYWYRQSLGQGPEFLIYFQGTGAADDSGLPNDRFFAVRPEGSVSTLKIQRTERGDSAVYLCASSGAGPSGANVLTFGAGSRLTVL.

A few counts support this clonotype. DNA for the CDR3: TGTGCCACCAGTGATGGGGGACAGGGGAATGAAAAACTGTTTTTT. Translated, it gives CATSDGGQGNEKLFF. This sequence joins TRBV24-1 and TRBJ1-4, with 10 bases matching TRBD1. V shed 3 bases, J shed 5 bases, and the junction held 2 bases outside the gene matches. The V gene's germline CDR1 is KGHDR and CDR2 SFDVKD. This CDR3 contains 15 residues.

This clonotype was counted between two and nine times. This chain links TRBV7-2 with TRBJ1-2, with D unresolved. Germline V gene sequence: CDR1 SGHTA, CDR2 FQGNSA. The germline V and J ends were trimmed by 4 bases and 6 bases, with 18 bases remaining between them. There are 15 residues in the CDR3. The CDR3 bases are TGTGCCAGCAGCTCGGCGTGGTGGTCAGCTAATGGCTACACCTTC. This codes for CASSSAWWSANGYTF.

The genes are TRBV19 and TRBJ2-3, with no clear D. Trimming took off 6 bases at V and 2 bases at J, with 9 bases between the two ends. The CDR3 length is 13 residues. Per the germline V gene, CDR1 is LNHDA and CDR2 is SQIVND (reference sequence). CDR3 DNA: TGTGCCAGTAGCGGGTTCTTCACAGATACGCAGTATTTT. This codes for CASSGFFTDTQYF.

This clonotype was seen more than once but under ten times. The chain recombines TRBV29-1 with TRBJ1-2; weak D call: TRBD1 (5 bases). The CDR3 loop spans 13 amino acids. Germline values: CDR1 SQVTM, CDR2 ANQGSEA. The V and J ends lost 3 bases and 7 bases respectively, with 15 bases between them. The CDR3 DNA reads TGCAGCGTTGAGAGGCAGCCTGGGGCTGGCTACACCTTC. Translation: CSVERQPGAGYTF.

There are a few counts of this clonotype. The J gene is TRBJ2-1, the V gene TRBV3-1; D ambiguous. The germline V and J ends were trimmed by 1 base and 5 bases, with 9 bases remaining between them. There are 14 residues in the CDR3. Per germline, CDR1 LGHDT and CDR2 YNNKEL (reference sequence). The CDR3 DNA reads TGTGCCAGCAGCCAAGTCGGGTGGAACAATGAGCAGTTCTTC. Its protein is CASSQVGWNNEQFF.

The CDR3 DNA is TGTGCCAGCAGTTCCCAGGAGGGCAGAAACAACAATGAGCAGTTCTTC. Encoded protein: CASSSQEGRNNNEQFF. The chain joins TRBV6-2 or TRBV6-3 to TRBJ2-1, with D tentatively TRBD2 (6 bases). Deletions cut 4 bases from V and 5 bases from J, with 18 bases between. The germline CDR1 and CDR2 sequences are MNHEY and SVGEGT. The CDR3 is 16 residues long.

This clonotype was observed many times. CDR3: CASSLRDNEQFF. CDR3 DNA sequence: TGTGCCAGCAGCCTCAGGGACAATGAGCAGTTCTTC. This chain uses TRBV7-2 with TRBJ2-1, with D perhaps TRBD1 (5 bases). The CDR3 is 12 amino acids. Germline CDR1 is SGHTA and CDR2 is FQGNSA. Trimming removed 5 bases from V and 5 bases from J, with 7 bases in between. The full variable domain, with the rest looked up from reference TRBV7-2 and TRBJ2-1, is GAGVSQSPSNKVTEKGKDVELRCDPISGHTALYWYRQSLGQGLEFLIYFQGNSAPDKSGLPSDRFSAERTGGSVSTLTIQRTQQEDSAVYLCASSLRDNEQFFGPGTRLTVL.

The V and J genes are TRBV14 and TRBJ2-1; 9 nucleotides line up with TRBD1. The V and J ends lost 0 bases and 0 bases, in that order; junction bases with no gene match: 9. The germline V gene encodes CDR1 SGHDN and CDR2 FVKESK. The CDR3 totals 19 residues. The CDR3 DNA is TGTGCCAGCAGCCAAGACAGTGGGACAGGGCTAAGCTCCTACAATGAGCAGTTCTTC. Its translation is CASSQDSGTGLSSYNEQFF.

Many counts were recorded for this clonotype. The rearrangement links TRBV7-2 to TRBJ2-7; TRBD1 might be the D (5 bases). This CDR3 has 16 amino acids. The V end was cut by 4 bases, the J end by 5 bases, with 21 bases between. Per germline, CDR1 SGHTA and CDR2 FQGNSA. The CDR3 sequence is CASSSRTLPREHEQYF. The CDR3 bases are TGTGCCAGCAGCTCAAGGACACTGCCCAGGGAACACGAGCAGTACTTC.

The gene calls are TRBV5-6 and TRBJ2-1; 9 bases are shared with TRBD1. Per the germline V gene, CDR1 is SGHDT and CDR2 is YYEEEE. The V segment lost 4 bases and the J segment 8 bases; nucleotides outside the gene matches: 10. The CDR3 totals 15 residues. For the CDR3, the DNA is TGTGCCAGCAGCGCCGTGGGGACAGGGAACTATGAGCAGTTCTTC. Amino acid sequence: CASSAVGTGNYEQFF. Using reference TRBV5-6 and TRBJ2-1 for the parts outside the CDR3, the full variable domain is DAGVTQSPTHLIKTRGQQVTLRCSPKSGHDTVSWYQQALGQGPQFIFQYYEEEERQRGNFPDRFSGHQFPNYSSELNVNALLLGDSALYLCASSAVGTGNYEQFFGPGTRLTVL.

This clonotype was seen only once. V is TRBV29-1 and J is TRBJ2-3, with D maybe TRBD1 (6 bases). Germline CDR1 is SQVTM and CDR2 is ANQGSEA. V lost 6 bases and J lost 5, with 15 bases in between. The CDR3 is 13 residues long. Written as DNA, the CDR3 is TGCAGCGTCCAGGCAGGGGTAGGAGATACGCAGTATTTT. Its translation is CSVQAGVGDTQYF.

This clonotype showed up many times. The V gene is TRBV7-2, the J gene TRBJ1-5; TRBD1 is a possible D gene (5 bases). The V end was cut by 5 bases, the J end by 4 bases, with 12 bases between. The CDR3 loop spans 14 amino acids. Germline CDR1 SGHTA, CDR2 FQGNSA. The CDR3 DNA follows: TGTGCCAGCAGCCAACAAAGGGGTAATCAGCCCCAGCATTTT. Its translation is CASSQQRGNQPQHF. The full variable domain, rest sourced from reference TRBV7-2 and TRBJ1-5, is GAGVSQSPSNKVTEKGKDVELRCDPISGHTALYWYRQSLGQGLEFLIYFQGNSAPDKSGLPSDRFSAERTGGSVSTLTIQRTQQEDSAVYLCASSQQRGNQPQHFGDGTRLSIL.

The chain has TRBV12-3 or TRBV12-4 and TRBJ2-1; 9 bases line up with TRBD2. The CDR3 has 18 amino acids. The trim removed 6 bases at V and 5 bases at J, leaving 17 bases unmatched. DNA for the CDR3: TGTGCCAGCAGGACAACCGCCGGGACTAGCCAGGTAGACAATGAGCAGTTCTTC. Translating it yields CASRTTAGTSQVDNEQFF.

The rearrangement joins TRBV29-1 to TRBJ2-7; TRBD1 matches at 10 bases. J lost 4 bases, V lost 7 bases, and 7 bases had no gene match. The germline V gene encodes CDR1 SQVTM and CDR2 ANQGSEA. This CDR3 is built from 13 residues. The chain's CDR3 is CSAGQGEVYEQYF. Written as DNA, the CDR3 is TGCAGCGCCGGACAGGGGGAGGTTTACGAGCAGTACTTC.

On this clonotype itself: One junction end does not reproduce the germline sequence, and a read error may be involved. The V and J genes are TRBV7-3 and TRBJ2-1; possible D gene TRBD2, 6 bases. The germline CDR1 and CDR2 sequences are SGHTA and FQGTGA. This CDR3 is built from 16 residues. Here the CDR3 DNA reads TGTGCCAGCAGCCGCCCGGGGAGGAGTAGGTTAGACGAGCAGGTCTTC. Amino acid sequence: CASSRPGRSRLDEQVF.

The rearrangement joins TRBV6-6 to TRBJ1-5; TRBD1 aligns across 7 bases. The CDR3 extends over 15 amino acids. J gave up 7 bases and V 6 bases, and 12 bases lay outside the gene matches. Germline loops: CDR1 MNHNY, CDR2 SVGAGI (reference sequence). In DNA form, the CDR3 reads TGTGCCAGCAGCGCCTCTAGACAGGGCCGACAGCCCCAGCATTTT. Translating it yields CASSASRQGRQPQHF.

V and J are TRBV28 and TRBJ1-2; a possible D gene is TRBD1 (6 bases). Trimming left V 6 bases short and J 5 bases short, with 34 bases between. The CDR3 is 20 amino acids. Germline assignment: CDR1 MDHEN and CDR2 SYDVKM. The CDR3 is CASSSGSGSLKTGAVYGYTF. The CDR3 bases are TGTGCCAGCAGCAGCGGTTCGGGGAGCCTTAAGACAGGAGCTGTGTATGGCTACACCTTC.